This entry is about one TCR beta chain. The target antigen is unknown. This entry comes from a study of T cell responses to AZD1222 COVID-19 vaccine. Study-level findings and limits: Only a handful of individuals given AZD1222 were seropositive at baseline. White British donors predominated, females outnumbered males, and clonal diversity was possibly underestimated.

Produced via immunoSEQ multiplex PCR; TCRdb's table is partial and in-frame only. The sample lists 130,000 to 150,000 clones; 90% to 95% were seen once. Germline trimming cut 7 bases from V and 7 bases from J; bases unmatched to any gene: 23. This CDR3 contains 19 residues. The germline V gene encodes CDR1 MDHEN and CDR2 SYDVKM. Sequences were derived from peripheral blood, sampled after recovery from COVID-19. The receptor was derived from an adult who had recovered from COVID-19. The gene calls are TRBV28 and TRBJ2-1; 9 bases align to TRBD2. The CDR3 sequence is CASTPPGASGTYSQNEQFF. CDR3 DNA sequence: TGTGCCAGCACCCCCCCCGGGGCTAGCGGGACTTATTCCCAGAATGAGCAGTTCTTC.